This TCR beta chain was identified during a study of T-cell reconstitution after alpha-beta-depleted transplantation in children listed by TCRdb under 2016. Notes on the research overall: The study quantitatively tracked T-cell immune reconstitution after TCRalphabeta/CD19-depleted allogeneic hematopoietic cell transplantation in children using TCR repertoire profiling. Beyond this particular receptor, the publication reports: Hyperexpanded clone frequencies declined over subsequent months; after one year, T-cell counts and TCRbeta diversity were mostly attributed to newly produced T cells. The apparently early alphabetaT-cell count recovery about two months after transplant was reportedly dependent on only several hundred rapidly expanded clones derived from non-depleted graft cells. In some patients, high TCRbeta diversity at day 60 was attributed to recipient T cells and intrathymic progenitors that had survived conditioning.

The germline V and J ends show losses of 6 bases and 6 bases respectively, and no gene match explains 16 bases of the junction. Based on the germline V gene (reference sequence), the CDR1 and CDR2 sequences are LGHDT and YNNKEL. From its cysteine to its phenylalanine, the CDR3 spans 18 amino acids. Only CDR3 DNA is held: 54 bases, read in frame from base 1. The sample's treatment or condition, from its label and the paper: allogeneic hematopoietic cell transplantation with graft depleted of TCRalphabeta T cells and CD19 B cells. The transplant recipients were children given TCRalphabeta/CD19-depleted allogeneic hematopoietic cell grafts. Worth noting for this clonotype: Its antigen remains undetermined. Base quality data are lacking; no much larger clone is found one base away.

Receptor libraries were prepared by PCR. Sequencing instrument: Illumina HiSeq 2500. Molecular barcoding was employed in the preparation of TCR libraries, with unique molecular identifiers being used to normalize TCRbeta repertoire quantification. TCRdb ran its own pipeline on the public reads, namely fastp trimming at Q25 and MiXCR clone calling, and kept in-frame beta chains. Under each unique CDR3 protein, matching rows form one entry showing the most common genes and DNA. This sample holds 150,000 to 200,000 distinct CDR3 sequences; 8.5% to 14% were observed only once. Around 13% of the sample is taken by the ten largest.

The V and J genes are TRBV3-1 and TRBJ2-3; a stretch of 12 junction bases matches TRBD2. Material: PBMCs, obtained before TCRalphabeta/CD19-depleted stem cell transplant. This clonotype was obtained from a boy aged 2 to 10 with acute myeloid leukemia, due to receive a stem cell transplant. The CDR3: CASSFRWLAGGIVDTQYF. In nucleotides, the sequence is TGTGCCAGCAGTTTCCGCTGGCTAGCGGGGGGGATCGTCGATACGCAGTATTTT.